This TCR beta chain was sequenced for a study of CD8 T cells in ankylosing spondylitis. Study outcomes and limitations: The disease-linked clones had a CD8+ phenotype and low blood frequencies. According to the report, clones linked to the disease were significantly enriched in matched synovial fluid samples taken from ankylosing spondylitis patients. Within ankylosing spondylitis blood, a TCR beta motif made up of eight highly homologous variants appeared to be characteristic.

This clonotype has a handful of counts. Antigen specificity is unknown. Germline CDR1 and CDR2: LNHDA and SQIVND (reference sequence). This CDR3 has 14 amino acids. V lost 1 base to trimming and J lost 8 bases, with 13 bases between them. Molecular-barcoded quantitative 5'-RACE produced these TCR beta libraries. TCRdb re-derived calls from the 5' RACE reads in MiXCR, one entry per CDR3 protein. This table holds 390,000 or so distinct CDR3 sequences, more than 20% found once. The V and J genes are TRBV19 and TRBJ2-3; D is unclear. Material: blood, either unsorted or a sorted T cell fraction (not recorded which). This receptor was obtained from a male donor with ankylosing spondylitis. As DNA, the CDR3 is TGTGCCAGTAGTATAGGCCCGGCACTTTCTACGCAGTATTTT. Protein: CASSIGPALSTQYF.